Sequencing of this TCR beta chain was carried out in a study of shared clonotypes between healthy human individuals. The V and J ends lost 6 bases and 0 bases respectively, with 9 bases between them. From germline, CDR1 is ENHRY and CDR2 SYGVKD. The CDR3 covers 15 residues. This was a deep-level run. The authors loaded 150 to 250 ng DNA, around 30,000 T cell genomes, into sorted-subset replicate PCRs. Data came from immunoSEQ multiplex PCR; TCRdb stores just in-frame clones and leaves some out. The data show roughly 86,000 clones, almost 70% seen once. The source of this sequence is a man aged 25 to 45 in good health. The V gene is TRBV10-3, the J gene TRBJ2-6, with D perhaps matching TRBD2 (5 bases). The material sequenced was memory CD8+ T cells sorted from blood. Subset defined: CD45RO+ cells pooled with CCR7-negative TemRA cells. CDR3 nucleotides: TGTGCCATCAGAGAAGGAGGCTCTGGGGCCAACGTCCTGACTTTC. As protein: CAIREGGSGANVLTF.